This TCR beta chain was identified in a study of patients and donors after allogeneic stem cell transplantation. In its sample, this clonotype was seen a few times. This CDR3 spans 15 amino acids. CDR1 DFQATT and CDR2 SNEGSKA come from the germline V gene (reference sequence). Trimming pared 6 bases from V and 0 bases from J, leaving 15 bases between. TCRdb itself ran the RT-PCR reads through MiXCR, one entry per CDR3 protein. Among 70,000 or so distinct CDR3 sequences listed, about 30% were seen once. Sequenced sample: blood, either unsorted or a sorted T cell fraction (not recorded which). The gene calls are TRBV20-1 and TRBJ2-1; either TRBD1 or TRBD2 may supply D (5 bases each). The TCR sequence derives from a human donor who was either an allogeneic HSCT recipient or a stem cell or donor lymphocyte infusion donor (not recorded which). It is not recorded whose cells these are; they may come from a transplant donor. The CDR3 loop reads CSARRDPYSYNEQFF. CDR3 coding DNA: TGCAGTGCCCGCCGGGACCCATACTCCTACAATGAGCAGTTCTTC.